These 15 T cell receptor beta chains were all obtained from the same sample, sequenced in a study of OX40 agonist ivuxolimab in advanced cancers. The library was prepared using the immunoSEQ multiplex PCR assay. What TCRdb holds here is the immuneACCESS table cut down to in-frame rearrangements. Part of the clones is not present; checked against another copy, under half of the missing clones reflect an unresolved V gene, and the others are unexplained. The sample records roughly 130,000 clones, 93% of which are singletons. The ten top clones hold 0.15% to 0.19% of the sample. The sample in question was CD4+ or CD8+ T cells sorted from blood, obtained in a trial of the OX40 agonist ivuxolimab. The receptor source for this set is an adult with an advanced solid tumor such as melanoma, head and neck, liver or kidney cancer.

This sequence joins TRBV6-5 and TRBJ1-3; 7 nucleotides align to TRBD1. This CDR3 has 13 amino acids. CDR1 and CDR2 (germline): MNHEY, SVGAGI. The J segment lost 3 bases and the V segment lost 6 bases, leaving 2 bases of the junction unmatched. CDR3 nucleotides: TGTGCCAGCAGCACAGGGGTTGGAAACACCATATATTTT. Encoded protein: CASSTGVGNTIYF.

This chain uses TRBV15 with TRBJ1-2; 7 nucleotides align to TRBD1. The V gene's germline CDR1 is LNHNV and CDR2 YYDKDF (reference sequence). CDR3 length: 16 amino acids. The V segment lost 0 bases and the J segment 5 bases; nucleotides outside the gene matches: 9. The CDR3: CATSRDRQGGVYGYTF. CDR3 in DNA: TGTGCCACCAGCAGAGACAGACAGGGTGGCGTTTATGGCTACACCTTC.

The chain combines TRBV9 with TRBJ1-1; D is unclear. CDR3 length: 14 residues. The germline V gene has CDR1 SGDLS and CDR2 YYNGEE. The germline V and J ends were trimmed by 4 bases and 0 bases, with 10 bases remaining between them. The CDR3 bases are TGTGCCAGCAGCCCACGAAACATGAACACTGAAGCTTTCTTT. Translation: CASSPRNMNTEAFF.

The gene calls are TRBV5-1 and TRBJ1-2; D unresolved. Germline V gene lookup returns CDR1 SGHRS and CDR2 YFSETQ. This CDR3 has 13 residues. Trimming removed 4 bases at V and 4 bases at J, with 11 bases between. The CDR3 protein is CASSLEFFYGYTF. In DNA form, the CDR3 reads TGCGCCAGCAGCCTTGAGTTCTTCTATGGCTACACCTTC.

V and J are TRBV6-5 and TRBJ2-6; D assignment may be TRBD1 or TRBD2 (5 bases each). Between the trimmed V and J ends, which lost 4 bases and 4 bases, there was a span of 11 bases. In germline, CDR1 is MNHEY, CDR2 SVGAGI. The CDR3 length is 15 residues. The CDR3 DNA follows: TGTGCCAGCAGTTTGAGAGGGGCGGGGGCCAACGTCCTGACTTTC. It encodes CASSLRGAGANVLTF.

This chain connects TRBV7-9 to TRBJ2-2; the D gene is possibly TRBD1 (5 bases). The CDR3 contains 15 residues. CDR1 is SEHNR and CDR2 is FQNEAQ in the germline V gene (reference sequence). V was trimmed by 1 base and J by 2 bases, leaving 8 bases between them. This CDR3 is CASSLDWGNTGELFF. The CDR3 DNA reads as TGTGCCAGCAGCTTAGACTGGGGCAACACCGGGGAGCTGTTTTTT.

The chain recombines TRBV18 with TRBJ2-2; D may be TRBD2 (5 bases). Germline-derived CDR1 and CDR2 are KGHSH and LQKENI. V was shortened by 3 bases and J by 1 base, with 6 bases between the two germline ends. This CDR3 has 14 amino acids. CDR3 sequence: CASSPGLNTGELFF. CDR3 sequence (DNA): TGTGCCAGCTCACCCGGACTGAACACCGGGGAGCTGTTTTTT.

The chain is built from TRBV28 and TRBJ2-7, with no clear D. Germline CDR1 MDHEN, CDR2 SYDVKM. Trimming removed 6 bases from V and 4 bases from J, with 13 bases in between. The CDR3 length is 13 residues. CDR3 nucleotide sequence: TGTGCCAGCAGGGACGACAATGGGTACGAGCAGTACTTC. It yields the protein CASRDDNGYEQYF.

The CDR3 DNA is TGTGCCAGCAGTCCGGACAGGGTAAGCACTGAAGCTTTCTTT. It yields the protein CASSPDRVSTEAFF. This chain links TRBV6-5 with TRBJ1-1, with 8 bases fitting TRBD1. There are 14 residues in the CDR3. Germline CDR1 is MNHEY and CDR2 is SVGAGI. V was clipped by 5 bases and J by 4 bases; unmatched bases: 6.

The gene calls are TRBV6-5 and TRBJ1-2; 7 bases line up with TRBD1. The germline V gene encodes CDR1 MNHEY and CDR2 SVGAGI. V was clipped by 6 bases and J by 8 bases; unmatched bases: 12. The CDR3 has 14 residues. In nucleotides, the CDR3 is TGTGCCAGCAGCCCCCAGGCAGGGGGGGGAGGCTACACCTTC. This translates into CASSPQAGGGGYTF.

This sequence joins TRBV28 and TRBJ2-7, with 7 bases that match TRBD2. CDR3 size: 14 residues. The V gene end was trimmed by 9 bases and the J gene end by 3 bases; junction bases not matched to a gene: 11. CDR1 is MDHEN, CDR2 SYDVKM, per germline. CDR3 protein: CASRSGGGDYEQYF. In nucleotides, the CDR3 is TGTGCCAGTCGATCGGGGGGTGGAGACTACGAGCAGTACTTC.

The chain has TRBV5-4 and TRBJ1-2; 8 positions agree with TRBD1. The CDR3 contains 17 residues. J gave up 2 bases and V 3 bases, and 12 bases lay outside the gene matches. Germline lookup yields CDR1 SGHNT and CDR2 YYREEE (reference sequence). In DNA, the CDR3 is TGTGCCAGCAGCTCACCGGGACAGGTCTCGGGAAACTATGGCTACACCTTC. Protein: CASSSPGQVSGNYGYTF.

As regards this clone: This sample also contains other DNA sequences that code for the same CDR3. The chain couples TRBV20-1 to TRBJ2-5, with D uncertain. The ends were cut back, 5 bases at V and 5 bases at J, with 6 bases in the middle. This CDR3 spans 10 amino acids. Germline V CDR1 and CDR2: DFQATT, SNEGSKA (reference sequence). The CDR3 loop reads CSAARETQYF. The CDR3 DNA sequence: TGCAGTGCTGCGAGGGAGACCCAGTACTTC.

This chain connects TRBV15 to TRBJ1-4, with 12 bases that match TRBD1. The V and J ends lost 3 bases and 9 bases, in that order; junction bases with no gene match: 14. CDR1 is LNHNV, CDR2 YYDKDF, per germline (reference sequence). This CDR3 region has 18 residues. CDR3 in DNA: TGTGCCACCAGCAGGGCAGGGTCCCCGGGACAGGGGGCACAAAAACTGTTTTTT. This translates into CATSRAGSPGQGAQKLFF.

The chain has TRBV7-3 and TRBJ2-7; D call uncertain. Looked up from germline, CDR1 is SGHTA and CDR2 is FQGTGA. The CDR3 is 15 amino acids. The V and J ends lost 5 bases and 4 bases respectively, with 18 bases between them. The DNA of the CDR3 is TGTGCCAGCAGCCCCCGTTCGGGTAGGAGTTACGAGCAGTACTTC. It specifies CASSPRSGRSYEQYF.